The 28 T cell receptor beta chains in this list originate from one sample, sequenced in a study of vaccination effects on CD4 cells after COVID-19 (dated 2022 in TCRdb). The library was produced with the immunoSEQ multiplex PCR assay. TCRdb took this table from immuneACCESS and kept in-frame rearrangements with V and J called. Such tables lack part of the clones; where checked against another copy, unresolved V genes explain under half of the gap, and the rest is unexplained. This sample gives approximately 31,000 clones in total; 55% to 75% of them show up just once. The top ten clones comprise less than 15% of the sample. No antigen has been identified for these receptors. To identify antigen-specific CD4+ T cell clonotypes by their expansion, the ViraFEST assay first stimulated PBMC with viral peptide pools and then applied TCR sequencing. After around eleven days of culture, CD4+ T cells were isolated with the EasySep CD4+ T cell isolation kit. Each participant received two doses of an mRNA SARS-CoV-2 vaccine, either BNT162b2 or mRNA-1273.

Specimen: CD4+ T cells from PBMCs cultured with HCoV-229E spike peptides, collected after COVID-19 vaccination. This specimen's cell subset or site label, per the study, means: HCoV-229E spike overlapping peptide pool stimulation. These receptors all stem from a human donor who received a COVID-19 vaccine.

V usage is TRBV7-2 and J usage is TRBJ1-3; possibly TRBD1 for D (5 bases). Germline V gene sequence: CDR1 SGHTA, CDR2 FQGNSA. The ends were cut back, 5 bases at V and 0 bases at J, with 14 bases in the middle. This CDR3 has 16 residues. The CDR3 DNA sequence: TGTGCCAGCAGCCCAAGGCAGGGAAACTCTGGAAACACCATATATTTT. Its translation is CASSPRQGNSGNTIYF.

CDR3 sequence reads: CSVGTRSGANVLTF. The CDR3 bases are TGCAGCGTGGGGACTCGCTCTGGGGCCAACGTCCTGACTTTC. This chain connects TRBV29-1 to TRBJ2-6; D perhaps matches TRBD2 (6 bases). CDR3 length: 14 amino acids. V was cut by 6 bases and J by 0 bases, with 9 bases left in between. The V gene's germline CDR1 is SQVTM and CDR2 ANQGSEA.

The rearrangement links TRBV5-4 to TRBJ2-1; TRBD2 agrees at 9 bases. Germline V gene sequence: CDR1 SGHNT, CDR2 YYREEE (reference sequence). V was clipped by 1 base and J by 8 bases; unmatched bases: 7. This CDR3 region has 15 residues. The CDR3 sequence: CASSLWGGRADEQFF. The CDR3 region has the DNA TGTGCCAGCAGCTTGTGGGGCGGGAGGGCCGATGAGCAGTTCTTC.

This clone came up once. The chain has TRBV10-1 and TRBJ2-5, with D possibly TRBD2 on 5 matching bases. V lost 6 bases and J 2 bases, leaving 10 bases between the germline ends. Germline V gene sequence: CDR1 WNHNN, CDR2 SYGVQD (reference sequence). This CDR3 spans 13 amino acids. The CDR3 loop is CASSMTIQETQYF. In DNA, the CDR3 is TGCGCCAGCAGCATGACTATACAAGAGACCCAGTACTTC.

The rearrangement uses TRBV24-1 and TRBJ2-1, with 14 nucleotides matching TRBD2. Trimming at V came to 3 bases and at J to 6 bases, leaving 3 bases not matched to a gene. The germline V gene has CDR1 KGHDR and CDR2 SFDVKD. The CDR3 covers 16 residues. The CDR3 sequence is CATSDGGLAGGNEQFF. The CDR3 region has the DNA TGTGCCACCAGTGATGGTGGACTAGCGGGGGGCAATGAGCAGTTCTTC.

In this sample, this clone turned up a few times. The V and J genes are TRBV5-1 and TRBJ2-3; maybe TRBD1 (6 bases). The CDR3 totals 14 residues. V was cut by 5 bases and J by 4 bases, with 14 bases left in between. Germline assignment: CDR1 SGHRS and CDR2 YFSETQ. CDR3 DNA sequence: TGCGCCAGCAGAACAGGGCCTACCTCAGATACGCAGTATTTT. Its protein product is CASRTGPTSDTQYF.

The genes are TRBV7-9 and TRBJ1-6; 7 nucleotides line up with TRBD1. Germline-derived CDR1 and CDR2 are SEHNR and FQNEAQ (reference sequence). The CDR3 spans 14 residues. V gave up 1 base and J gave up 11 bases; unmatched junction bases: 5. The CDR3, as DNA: TGTGCCAGCAGCTTAGGACAGGGTATGGCACCCCTCCACTTT. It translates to CASSLGQGMAPLHF.

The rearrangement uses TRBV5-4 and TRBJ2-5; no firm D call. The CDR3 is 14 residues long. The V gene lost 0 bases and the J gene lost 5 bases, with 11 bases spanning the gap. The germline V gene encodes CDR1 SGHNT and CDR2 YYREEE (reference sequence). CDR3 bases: TGTGCCAGCAGCTTGGGGCTGAGAAGGGAGACCCAGTACTTC. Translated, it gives CASSLGLRRETQYF.

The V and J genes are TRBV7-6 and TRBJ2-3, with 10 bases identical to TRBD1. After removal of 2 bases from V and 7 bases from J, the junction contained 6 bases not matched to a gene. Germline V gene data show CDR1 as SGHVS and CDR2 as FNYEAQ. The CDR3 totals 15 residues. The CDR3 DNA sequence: TGTGCCAGCAGCTTAAGGGACAGGGGTTTGAATACGCAGTATTTT. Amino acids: CASSLRDRGLNTQYF.

CDR3 sequence reads: CASSEEGAGGYYEQYF. The CDR3 nucleotides are TGTGCCAGCAGCGAAGAGGGGGCGGGGGGATACTACGAGCAGTACTTC. The V and J genes are TRBV7-8 and TRBJ2-7, with a possible D match to TRBD2 (8 bases). V was pared by 5 bases and J by 3 bases, with 20 bases between. CDR3 length: 16 residues. Germline V gene lookup returns CDR1 SGHVS and CDR2 FQNEAQ.

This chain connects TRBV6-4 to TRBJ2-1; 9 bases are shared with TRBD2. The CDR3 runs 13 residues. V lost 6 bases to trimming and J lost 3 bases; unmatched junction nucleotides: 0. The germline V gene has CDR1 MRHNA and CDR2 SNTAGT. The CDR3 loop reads CASRREGYNEQFF. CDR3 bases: TGTGCCAGCAGGCGGGAGGGCTACAATGAGCAGTTCTTC.

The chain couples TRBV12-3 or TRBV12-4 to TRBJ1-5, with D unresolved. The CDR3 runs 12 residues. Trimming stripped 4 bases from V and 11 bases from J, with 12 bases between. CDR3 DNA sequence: TGTGCCAGCAGTTCCAGCCTCGCTTCCCAGCATTTT. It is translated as CASSSSLASQHF.

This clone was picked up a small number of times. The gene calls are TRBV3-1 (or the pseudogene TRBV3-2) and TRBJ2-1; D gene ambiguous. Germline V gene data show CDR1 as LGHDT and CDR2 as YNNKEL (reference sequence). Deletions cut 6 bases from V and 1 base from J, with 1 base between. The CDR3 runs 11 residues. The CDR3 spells CASSSYNEQFF. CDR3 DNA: TGTGCCAGCAGTTCCTACAATGAGCAGTTCTTC.

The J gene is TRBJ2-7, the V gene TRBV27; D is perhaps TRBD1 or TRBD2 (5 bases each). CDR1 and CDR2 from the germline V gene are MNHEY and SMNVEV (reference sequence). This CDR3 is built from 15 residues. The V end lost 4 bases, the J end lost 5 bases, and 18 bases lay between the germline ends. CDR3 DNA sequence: TGTGCCAGCAGTTCGAAGGGACGATTTCAGAACGAGCAGTACTTC. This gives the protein CASSSKGRFQNEQYF.

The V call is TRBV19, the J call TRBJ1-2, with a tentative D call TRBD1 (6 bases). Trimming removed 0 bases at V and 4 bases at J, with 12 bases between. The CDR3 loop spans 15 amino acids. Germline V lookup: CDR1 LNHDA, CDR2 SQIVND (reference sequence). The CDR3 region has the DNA TGTGCCAGTAGTATAGATGGGGACAACCTCTATGGCTACACCTTC. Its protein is CASSIDGDNLYGYTF.

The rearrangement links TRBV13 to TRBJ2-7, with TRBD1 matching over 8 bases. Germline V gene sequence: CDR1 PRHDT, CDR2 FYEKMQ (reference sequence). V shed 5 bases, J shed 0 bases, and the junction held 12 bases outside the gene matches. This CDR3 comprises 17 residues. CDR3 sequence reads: CASSHLGQAAPSYEQYF. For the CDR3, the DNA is TGTGCCAGCAGCCACCTGGGACAGGCCGCCCCCTCCTACGAGCAGTACTTC.

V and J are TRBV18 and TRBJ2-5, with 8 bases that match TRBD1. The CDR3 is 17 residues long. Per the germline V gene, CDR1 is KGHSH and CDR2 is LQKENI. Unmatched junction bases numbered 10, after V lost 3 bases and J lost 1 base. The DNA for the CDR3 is TGTGCCAGCTCACCCCCTGGGGGCAGGGGGCCCCAAGAGACCCAGTACTTC. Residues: CASSPPGGRGPQETQYF.

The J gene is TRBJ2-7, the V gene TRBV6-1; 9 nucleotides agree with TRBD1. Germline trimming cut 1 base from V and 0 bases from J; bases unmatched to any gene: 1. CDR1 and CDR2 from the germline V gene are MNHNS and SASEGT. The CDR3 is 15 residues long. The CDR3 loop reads CASSEEGQGSYEQYF. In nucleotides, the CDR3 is TGTGCCAGCAGTGAAGAGGGACAGGGCTCCTACGAGCAGTACTTC.

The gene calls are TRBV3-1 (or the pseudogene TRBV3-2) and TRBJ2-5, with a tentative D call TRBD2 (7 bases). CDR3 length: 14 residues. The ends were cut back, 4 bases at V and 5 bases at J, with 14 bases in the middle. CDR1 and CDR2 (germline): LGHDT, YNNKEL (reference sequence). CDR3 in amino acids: CASSPRGGAETQYF. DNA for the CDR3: TGTGCCAGCAGCCCGAGAGGGGGGGCCGAGACCCAGTACTTC.

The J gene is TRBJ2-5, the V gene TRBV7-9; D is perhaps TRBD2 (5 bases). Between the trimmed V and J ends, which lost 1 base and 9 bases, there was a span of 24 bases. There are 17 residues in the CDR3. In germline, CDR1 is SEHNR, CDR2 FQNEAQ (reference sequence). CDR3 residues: CASSLEEGLDFSPAQYF. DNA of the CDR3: TGTGCCAGCAGCTTAGAAGAGGGCCTGGATTTCAGTCCGGCCCAGTACTTC.

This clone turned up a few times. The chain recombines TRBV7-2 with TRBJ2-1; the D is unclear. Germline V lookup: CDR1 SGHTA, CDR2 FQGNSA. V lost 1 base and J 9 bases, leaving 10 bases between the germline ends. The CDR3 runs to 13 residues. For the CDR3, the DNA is TGTGCCAGCAGCTTAGACTATTGGGGTGAGCAGTTCTTC. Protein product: CASSLDYWGEQFF. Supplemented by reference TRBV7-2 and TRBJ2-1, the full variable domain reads GAGVSQSPSNKVTEKGKDVELRCDPISGHTALYWYRQSLGQGLEFLIYFQGNSAPDKSGLPSDRFSAERTGGSVSTLTIQRTQQEDSAVYLCASSLDYWGEQFFGPGTRLTVL.

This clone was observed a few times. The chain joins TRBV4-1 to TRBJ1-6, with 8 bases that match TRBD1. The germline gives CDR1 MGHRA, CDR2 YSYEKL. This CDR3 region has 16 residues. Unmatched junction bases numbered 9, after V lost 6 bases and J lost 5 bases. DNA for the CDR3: TGCGCCAGCAGAGCGGGGACAGGCATTCATAATTCACCCCTCCACTTT. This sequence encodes CASRAGTGIHNSPLHF.

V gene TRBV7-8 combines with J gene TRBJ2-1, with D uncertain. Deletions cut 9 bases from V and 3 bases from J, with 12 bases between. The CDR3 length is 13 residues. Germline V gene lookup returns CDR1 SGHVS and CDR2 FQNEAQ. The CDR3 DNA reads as TGTGCCAGTAGGTCGGTGGACTACAATGAGCAGTTCTTC. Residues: CASRSVDYNEQFF.

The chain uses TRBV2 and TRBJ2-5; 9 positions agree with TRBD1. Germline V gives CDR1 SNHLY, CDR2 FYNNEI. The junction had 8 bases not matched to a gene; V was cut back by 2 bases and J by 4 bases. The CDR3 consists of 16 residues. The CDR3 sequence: CASSETMTGGIETQYF. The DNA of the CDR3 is TGTGCCAGCAGTGAAACTATGACAGGGGGGATAGAGACCCAGTACTTC.

The CDR3 sequence is CASSSTPEYSSYNEQFF. The CDR3 region has the DNA TGTGCCAGCAGCTCAACCCCGGAGTACAGCTCCTACAATGAGCAGTTCTTC. The genes are TRBV27 and TRBJ2-1; D is unclear. V lost 6 bases, J lost 0 bases, and 18 bases lay in between. This CDR3 is 17 amino acids long. Germline V gene data show CDR1 as MNHEY and CDR2 as SMNVEV (reference sequence).

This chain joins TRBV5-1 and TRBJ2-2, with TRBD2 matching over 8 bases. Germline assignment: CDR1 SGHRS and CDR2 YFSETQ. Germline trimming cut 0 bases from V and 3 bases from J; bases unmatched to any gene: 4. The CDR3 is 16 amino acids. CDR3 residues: CASSLDGGADTGELFF. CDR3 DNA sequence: TGCGCCAGCAGCTTGGACGGGGGGGCTGACACCGGGGAGCTGTTTTTT.

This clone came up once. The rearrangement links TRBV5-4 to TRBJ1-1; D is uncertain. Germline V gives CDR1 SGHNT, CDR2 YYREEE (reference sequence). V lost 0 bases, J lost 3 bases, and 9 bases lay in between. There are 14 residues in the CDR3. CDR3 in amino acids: CASSLGRPYTEAFF. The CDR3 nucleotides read TGTGCCAGCAGCTTGGGCAGGCCTTACACTGAAGCTTTCTTT. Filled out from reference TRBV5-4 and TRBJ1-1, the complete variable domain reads ETGVTQSPTHLIKTRGQQVTLRCSSQSGHNTVSWYQQALGQGPQFIFQYYREEENGRGNFPPRFSGLQFPNYSSELNVNALELDDSALYLCASSLGRPYTEAFFGQGTRLTVV.

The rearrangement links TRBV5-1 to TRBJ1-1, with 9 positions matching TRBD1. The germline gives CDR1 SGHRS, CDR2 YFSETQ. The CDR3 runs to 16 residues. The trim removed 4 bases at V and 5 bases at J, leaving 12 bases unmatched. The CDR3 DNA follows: TGCGCCAGCAGCCCAATGACAGGGGGTGGGTTGACTGAAGCTTTCTTT. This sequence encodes CASSPMTGGGLTEAFF.